This T cell receptor beta chain emerged from a study of shared clonotypes between healthy human individuals. The V and J ends lost 6 bases and 2 bases respectively, with 8 bases between them. The CDR3 has 13 amino acids. Germline CDR1 is ENHRY and CDR2 is SYGVKD. CD45RO-negative CD8 cells positively selected for CCR7 made up the naive population, which excluded terminally differentiated effector memory CD45RA+ cells. Donors, without exception, were Caucasian adults residing in Nashville, Tennessee. Note on this clone: The antigen remains undetermined.

Study outcomes and limitations: Genetic and exposure-history diversity was limited by the few donors.

The sorted-subset replicate PCRs were given around 200 ng DNA, which is tens of thousands of T cell genomes. TCRdb's table, derived via immunoSEQ multiplex PCR, lists solely in-frame clones and lacks some. Of about 820,000 clones listed, 80% to 95% are singletons. This chain uses TRBV10-3 with TRBJ1-5; D may be TRBD1 (6 bases). The receptor was derived from a man younger than 40 in good health. The sample consisted of naive CD8+ T cells sorted from blood. CDR3 nucleotide sequence: TGTGCCATCAGACAGGGAGGCAATCAGCCCCAGCATTTT. This gives the protein CAIRQGGNQPQHF.